This T cell receptor (beta chain) is drawn from a study of vaccination and CD4 T cells after COVID-19. The overall study: Collection of post-vaccine samples followed dose two by a median about 72 days, spanning a range of 14 to 241.

Specified treatment: roughly 11-day PBMC culture with coronavirus spike peptide pools or control peptides (ViraFEST assay). After expanding antigen-specific T cells with peptide pools, ViraFEST sequenced their TCRs. The CDR3 has 14 amino acids. The germline V gene has CDR1 SGHVS and CDR2 FQNEAQ. Deletions cut 6 bases from V and 4 bases from J, with 15 bases between. The Oncomine TCR Beta short-read assay was applied to DNA of cultured CD4+ T cells. One entry per CDR3 protein, called by TCRdb with MiXCR from the PCR reads. This sample carries about 5,100 distinct CDR3 sequences, about 45% of them seen once, and the ten largest clones take less than 65%. This clonotype was observed a handful of times. The antigen remains undetermined.

The sequence came from a human donor who had recovered from COVID-19. Sequencing used CD4+ T cells from blood, cultured in vitro. This rearrangement joins TRBV7-8 to TRBJ1-2; the D is unclear. CDR3 protein: CASSQGPGGYGYTF. CDR3 sequence (DNA): TGTGCCAGCAGTCAAGGCCCCGGCGGCTATGGCTACACCTTC.